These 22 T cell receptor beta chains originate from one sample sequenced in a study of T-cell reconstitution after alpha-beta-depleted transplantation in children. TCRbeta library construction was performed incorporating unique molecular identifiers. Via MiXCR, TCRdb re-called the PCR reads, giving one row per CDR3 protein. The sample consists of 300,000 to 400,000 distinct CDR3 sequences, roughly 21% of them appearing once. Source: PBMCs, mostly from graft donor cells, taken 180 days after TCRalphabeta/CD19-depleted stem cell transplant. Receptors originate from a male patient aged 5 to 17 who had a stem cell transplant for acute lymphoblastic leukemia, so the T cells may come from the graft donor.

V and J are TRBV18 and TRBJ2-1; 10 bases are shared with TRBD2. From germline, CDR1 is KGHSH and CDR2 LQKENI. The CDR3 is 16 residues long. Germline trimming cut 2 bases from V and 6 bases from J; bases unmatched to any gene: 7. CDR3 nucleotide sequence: TGTGCCAGCTCACCAGGCATAGCGGGGGGACCCAATGAGCAGTTCTTC. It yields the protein CASSPGIAGGPNEQFF.

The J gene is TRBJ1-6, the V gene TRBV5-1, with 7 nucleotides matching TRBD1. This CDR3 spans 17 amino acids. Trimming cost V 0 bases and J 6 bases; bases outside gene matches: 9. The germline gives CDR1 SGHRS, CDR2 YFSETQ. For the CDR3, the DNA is TGCGCCAGCAGCTTGGGACAGGGTGCCTACTTTAATTCACCCCTCCACTTT. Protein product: CASSLGQGAYFNSPLHF.

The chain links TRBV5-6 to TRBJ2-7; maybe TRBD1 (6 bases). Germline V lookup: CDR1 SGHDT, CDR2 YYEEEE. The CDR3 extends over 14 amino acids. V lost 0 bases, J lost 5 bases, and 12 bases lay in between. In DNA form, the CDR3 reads TGTGCCAGCAGCTTGGATGACAGGTCTAACGAGCAGTACTTC. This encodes CASSLDDRSNEQYF.

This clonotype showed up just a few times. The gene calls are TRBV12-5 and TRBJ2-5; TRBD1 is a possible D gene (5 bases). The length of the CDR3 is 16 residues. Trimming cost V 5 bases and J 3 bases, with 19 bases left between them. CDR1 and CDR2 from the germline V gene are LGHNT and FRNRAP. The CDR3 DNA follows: TGTGCTAGTGGTACCGGTCTCGTGCCAGGGAAAGAGACCCAGTACTTC. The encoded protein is CASGTGLVPGKETQYF. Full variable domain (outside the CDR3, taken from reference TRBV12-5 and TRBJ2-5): DARVTQTPRHKVTEMGQEVTMRCQPILGHNTVFWYRQTMMQGLELLAYFRNRAPLDDSGMPKDRFSAEMPDATLATLKIQPSEPRDSAVYFCASGTGLVPGKETQYFGPGTRLLVL.

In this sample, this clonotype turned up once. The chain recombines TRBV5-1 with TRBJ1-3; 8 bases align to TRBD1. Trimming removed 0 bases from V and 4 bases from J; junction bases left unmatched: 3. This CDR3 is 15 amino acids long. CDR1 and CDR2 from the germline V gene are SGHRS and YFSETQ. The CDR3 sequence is CASSLADRAGNTIYF. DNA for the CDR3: TGCGCCAGCAGCTTGGCGGACAGGGCCGGAAACACCATATATTTT.

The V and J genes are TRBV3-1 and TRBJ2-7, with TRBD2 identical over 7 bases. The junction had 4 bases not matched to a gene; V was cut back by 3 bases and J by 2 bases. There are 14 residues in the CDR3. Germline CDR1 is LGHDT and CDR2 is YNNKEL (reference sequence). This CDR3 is CASSQSAGAYEQYF. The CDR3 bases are TGTGCCAGCAGCCAGTCGGCGGGAGCCTACGAGCAGTACTTC.

CDR3 sequence reads: CASLLAGVSYEQYF. The CDR3 DNA follows: TGTGCCAGCCTACTAGCGGGAGTCTCCTACGAGCAGTACTTC. The gene calls are TRBV2 and TRBJ2-7; 11 bases fit TRBD2. V was clipped by 8 bases and J by 0 bases; unmatched bases: 3. This CDR3 spans 14 amino acids. Germline V CDR1 and CDR2: SNHLY, FYNNEI. The complete variable domain, with remaining parts taken from reference TRBV2 and TRBJ2-7, reads EPEVTQTPSHQVTQMGQEVILRCVPISNHLYFYWYRQILGQKVEFLVSFYNNEISEKSEIFDDQFSVERPDGSNFTLKIRSTKLEDSAMYFCASLLAGVSYEQYFGPGTRLTVT.

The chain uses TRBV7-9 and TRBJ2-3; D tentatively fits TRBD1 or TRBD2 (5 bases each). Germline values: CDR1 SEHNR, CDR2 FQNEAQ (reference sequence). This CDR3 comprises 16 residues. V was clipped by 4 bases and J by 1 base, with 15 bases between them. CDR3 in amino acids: CASSCTGLGCTDTQYF. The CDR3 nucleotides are TGTGCCAGCAGCTGCACGGGGCTGGGTTGCACAGATACGCAGTATTTT. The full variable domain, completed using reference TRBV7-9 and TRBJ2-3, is DTGVSQNPRHKITKRGQNVTFRCDPISEHNRLYWYRQTLGQGPEFLTYFQNEAQLEKSRLLSDRFSAERPKGSFSTLEIQRTEQGDSAMYLCASSCTGLGCTDTQYFGPGTRLTVL.

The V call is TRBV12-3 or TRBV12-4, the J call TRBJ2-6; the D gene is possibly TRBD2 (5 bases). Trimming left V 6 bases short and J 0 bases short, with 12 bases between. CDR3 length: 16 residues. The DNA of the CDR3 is TGTGCCAGCAGCTCGAGGGCTCACTCTGGGGCCAACGTCCTGACTTTC. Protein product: CASSSRAHSGANVLTF.

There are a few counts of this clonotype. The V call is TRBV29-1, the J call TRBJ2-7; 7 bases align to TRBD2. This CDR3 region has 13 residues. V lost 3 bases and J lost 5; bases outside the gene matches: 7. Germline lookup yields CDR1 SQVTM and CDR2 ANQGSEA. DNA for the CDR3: TGCAGCGTTGACGTAGCGGGTCGGCACGAGCAGTACTTC. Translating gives CSVDVAGRHEQYF.

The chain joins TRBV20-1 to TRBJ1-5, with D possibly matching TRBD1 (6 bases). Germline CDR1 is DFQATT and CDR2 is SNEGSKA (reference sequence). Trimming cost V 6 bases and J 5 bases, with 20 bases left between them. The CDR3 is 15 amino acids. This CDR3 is CSAPRRVGADQPQHF. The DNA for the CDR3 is TGCAGTGCCCCACGCCGGGTGGGGGCGGATCAGCCCCAGCATTTT.

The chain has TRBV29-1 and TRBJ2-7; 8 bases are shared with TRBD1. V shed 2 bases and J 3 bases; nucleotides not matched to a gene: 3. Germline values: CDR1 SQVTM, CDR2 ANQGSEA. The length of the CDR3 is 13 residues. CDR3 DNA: TGCAGCGTTGAAAGTGACAGGGGCTACGAGCAGTACTTC. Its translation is CSVESDRGYEQYF.

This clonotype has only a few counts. The CDR3 reads CASTSTLPSSEQYF. The CDR3 DNA is TGCGCCAGCACCTCGACGCTTCCCTCAAGTGAGCAGTACTTC. V and J are TRBV5-1 and TRBJ2-7; no clear D. Looked up from germline, CDR1 is SGHRS and CDR2 is YFSETQ. The ends were cut back, 6 bases at V and 7 bases at J, with 20 bases in the middle. This CDR3 contains 14 residues.

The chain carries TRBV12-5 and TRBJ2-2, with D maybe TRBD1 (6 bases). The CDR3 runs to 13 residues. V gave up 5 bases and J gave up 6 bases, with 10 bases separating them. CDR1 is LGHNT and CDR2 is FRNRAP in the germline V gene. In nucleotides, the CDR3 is TGTGCTAGTGGTCGGACAGACCCCGGGGAGCTGTTTTTT. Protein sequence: CASGRTDPGELFF.

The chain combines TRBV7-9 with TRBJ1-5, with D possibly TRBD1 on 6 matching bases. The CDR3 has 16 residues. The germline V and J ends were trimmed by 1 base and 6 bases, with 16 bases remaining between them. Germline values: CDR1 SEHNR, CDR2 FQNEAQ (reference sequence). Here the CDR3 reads CASSLDRGGSIQPQHF. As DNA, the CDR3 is TGTGCCAGCAGCTTAGATCGAGGGGGGTCCATTCAGCCCCAGCATTTT.

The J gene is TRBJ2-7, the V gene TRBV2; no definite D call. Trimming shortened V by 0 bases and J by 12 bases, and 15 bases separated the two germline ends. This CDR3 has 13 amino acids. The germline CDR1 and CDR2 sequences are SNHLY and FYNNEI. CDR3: CASSEALRVMGYF. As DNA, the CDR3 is TGTGCCAGCAGTGAAGCGCTTCGAGTGATGGGGTACTTC.

CDR3 in DNA: TGTGCCAGCAGCTTTTCAGGGGGGCGCGACAATGAGCAGTTCTTC. This sequence encodes CASSFSGGRDNEQFF. The chain uses TRBV5-8 and TRBJ2-1, with a possible D match to TRBD1 (7 bases). The CDR3 length is 15 residues. Germline CDR1 and CDR2: SGHTS and YDEGEE. Trimming stripped 2 bases from V and 5 bases from J, with 14 bases between.

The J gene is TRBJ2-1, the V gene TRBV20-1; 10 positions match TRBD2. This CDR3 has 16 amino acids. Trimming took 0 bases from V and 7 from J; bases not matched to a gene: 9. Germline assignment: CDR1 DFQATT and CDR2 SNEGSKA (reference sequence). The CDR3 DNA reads TGCAGTGCTAGAGAGGATAGCGGGAGGATCGGGAATGAGCAGTTCTTC. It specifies CSAREDSGRIGNEQFF.

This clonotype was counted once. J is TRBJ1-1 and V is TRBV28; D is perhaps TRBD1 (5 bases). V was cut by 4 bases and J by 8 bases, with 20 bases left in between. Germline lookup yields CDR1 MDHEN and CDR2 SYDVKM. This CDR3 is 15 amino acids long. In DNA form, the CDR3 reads TGTGCCAGCAGTTCCCGGGGGGGGGAGGGTGTGGAAGCTTTCTTT. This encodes CASSSRGGEGVEAFF.

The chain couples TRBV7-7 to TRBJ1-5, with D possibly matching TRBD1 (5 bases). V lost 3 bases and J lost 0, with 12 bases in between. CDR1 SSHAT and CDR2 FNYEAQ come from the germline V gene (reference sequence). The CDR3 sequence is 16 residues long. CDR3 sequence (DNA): TGTGCCAGCAGCTTTGAGGACATCGATAGCAATCAGCCCCAGCATTTT. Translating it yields CASSFEDIDSNQPQHF.

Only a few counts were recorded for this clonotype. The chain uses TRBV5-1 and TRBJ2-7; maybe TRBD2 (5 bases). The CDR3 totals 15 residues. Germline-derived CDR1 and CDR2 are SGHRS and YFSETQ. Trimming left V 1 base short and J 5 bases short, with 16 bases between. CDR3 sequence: CASSLRAEAPHEQYF. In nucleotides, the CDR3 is TGCGCCAGCAGCTTGCGGGCGGAGGCCCCCCACGAGCAGTACTTC.

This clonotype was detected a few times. In DNA, the CDR3 is TGTGCCAGCAGCGATCTCGACTTGATGGGAGAGACCCAGTACTTC. It encodes CASSDLDLMGETQYF. The rearrangement joins TRBV9 to TRBJ2-5; D not certain. The CDR3 is 15 residues long. V gave up 3 bases and J gave up 4 bases, with 16 bases separating them. CDR1 SGDLS and CDR2 YYNGEE come from the germline V gene.